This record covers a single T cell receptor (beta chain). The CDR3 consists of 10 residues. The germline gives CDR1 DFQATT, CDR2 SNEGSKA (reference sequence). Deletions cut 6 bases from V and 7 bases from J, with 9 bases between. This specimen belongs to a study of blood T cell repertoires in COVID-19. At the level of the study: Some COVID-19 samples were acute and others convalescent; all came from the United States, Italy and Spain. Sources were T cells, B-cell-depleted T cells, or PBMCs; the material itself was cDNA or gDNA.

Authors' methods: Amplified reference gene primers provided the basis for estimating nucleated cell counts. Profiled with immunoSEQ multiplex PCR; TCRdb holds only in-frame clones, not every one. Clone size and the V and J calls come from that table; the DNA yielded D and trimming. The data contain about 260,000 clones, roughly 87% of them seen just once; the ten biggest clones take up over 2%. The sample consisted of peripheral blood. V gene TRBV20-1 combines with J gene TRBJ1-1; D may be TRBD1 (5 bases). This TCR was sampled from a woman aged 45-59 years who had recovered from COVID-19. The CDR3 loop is CSAADSEAFF. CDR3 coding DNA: TGCAGTGCCGCCGACAGTGAAGCTTTCTTT.